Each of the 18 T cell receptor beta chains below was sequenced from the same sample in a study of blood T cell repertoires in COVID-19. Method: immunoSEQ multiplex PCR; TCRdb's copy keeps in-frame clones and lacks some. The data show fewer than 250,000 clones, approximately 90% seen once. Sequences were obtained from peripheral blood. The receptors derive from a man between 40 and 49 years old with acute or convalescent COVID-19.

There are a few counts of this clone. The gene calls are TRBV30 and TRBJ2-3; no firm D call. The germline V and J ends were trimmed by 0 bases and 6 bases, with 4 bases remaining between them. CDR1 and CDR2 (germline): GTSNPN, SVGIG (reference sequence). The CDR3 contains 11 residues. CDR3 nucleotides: TGTGCCTGGAGTGTACAGGATACGCAGTATTTT. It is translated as CAWSVQDTQYF.

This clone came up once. CDR3 protein: CASSLQGGPPAYGYTF. CDR3 bases: TGTGCCAGTAGTCTACAGGGCGGTCCGCCAGCGTATGGCTACACCTTC. The rearrangement joins TRBV19 to TRBJ1-2; the D gene is possibly TRBD1 (6 bases). CDR1 LNHDA and CDR2 SQIVND come from the germline V gene (reference sequence). This CDR3 region has 16 residues. V shed 5 bases and J shed 5 bases, with 21 bases lying between them.

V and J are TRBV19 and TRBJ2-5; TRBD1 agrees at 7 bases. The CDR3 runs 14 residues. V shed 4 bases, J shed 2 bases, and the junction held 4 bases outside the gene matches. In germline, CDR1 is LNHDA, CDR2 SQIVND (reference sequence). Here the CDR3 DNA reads TGTGCCAGTAGTACGACAGGGCAGCAAGAGACCCAGTACTTC. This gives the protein CASSTTGQQETQYF.

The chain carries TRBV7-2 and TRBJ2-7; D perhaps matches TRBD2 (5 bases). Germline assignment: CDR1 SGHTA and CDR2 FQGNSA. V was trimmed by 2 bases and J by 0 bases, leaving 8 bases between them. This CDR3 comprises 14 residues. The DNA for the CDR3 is TGTGCCAGCAGCTTAAGCGGATTCTCCTACGAGCAGTACTTC. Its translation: CASSLSGFSYEQYF.

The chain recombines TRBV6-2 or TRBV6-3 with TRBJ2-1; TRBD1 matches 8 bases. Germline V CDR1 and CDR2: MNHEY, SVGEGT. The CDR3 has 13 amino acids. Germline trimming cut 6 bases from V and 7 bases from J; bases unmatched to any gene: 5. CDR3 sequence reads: CASSPGGWNEQFF. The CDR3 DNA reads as TGTGCCAGCAGCCCAGGGGGCTGGAATGAGCAGTTCTTC.

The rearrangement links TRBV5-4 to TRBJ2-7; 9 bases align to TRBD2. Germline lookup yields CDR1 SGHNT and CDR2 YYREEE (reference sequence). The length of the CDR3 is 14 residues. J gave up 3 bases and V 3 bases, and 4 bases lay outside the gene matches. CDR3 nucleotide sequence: TGTGCCAGCAGCTCTAGCGGGACAGTCTACGAGCAGTACTTC. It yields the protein CASSSSGTVYEQYF. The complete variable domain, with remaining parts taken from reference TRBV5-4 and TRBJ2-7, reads ETGVTQSPTHLIKTRGQQVTLRCSSQSGHNTVSWYQQALGQGPQFIFQYYREEENGRGNFPPRFSGLQFPNYSSELNVNALELDDSALYLCASSSSGTVYEQYFGPGTRLTVT.

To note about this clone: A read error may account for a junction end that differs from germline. CDR3 nucleotides: TGTGCCAGCAGGGAAGGGGTGATGGCGGGGGCAGAAACTGAAAAACTGTTTTTT. Encoded protein: CASREGVMAGAETEKLFF. This rearrangement joins TRBV2 to TRBJ1-4; D might be TRBD1 (6 bases). The CDR3 totals 18 residues. From germline, CDR1 is SNHLY and CDR2 FYNNEI. The complete variable domain, with remaining parts taken from reference TRBV2 and TRBJ1-4, reads EPEVTQTPSHQVTQMGQEVILRCVPISNHLYFYWYRQILGQKVEFLVSFYNNEISEKSEIFDDQFSVERPDGSNFTLKIRSTKLEDSAMYFCASREGVMAGAETEKLFFGSGTQLSVL.

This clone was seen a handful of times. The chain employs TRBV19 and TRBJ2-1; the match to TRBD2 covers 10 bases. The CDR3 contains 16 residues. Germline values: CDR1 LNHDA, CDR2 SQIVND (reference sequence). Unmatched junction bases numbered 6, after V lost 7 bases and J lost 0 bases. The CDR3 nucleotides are TGTGCCAGTAAAGGGACTAGCGCTCTCTCCTACAATGAGCAGTTCTTC. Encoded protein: CASKGTSALSYNEQFF.

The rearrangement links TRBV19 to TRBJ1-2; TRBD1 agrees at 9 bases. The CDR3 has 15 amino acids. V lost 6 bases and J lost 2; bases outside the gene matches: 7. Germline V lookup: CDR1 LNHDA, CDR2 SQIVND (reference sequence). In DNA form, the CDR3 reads TGTGCCAGTAGCGTGACAGGGGGTGAAAACTATGGCTACACCTTC. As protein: CASSVTGGENYGYTF.

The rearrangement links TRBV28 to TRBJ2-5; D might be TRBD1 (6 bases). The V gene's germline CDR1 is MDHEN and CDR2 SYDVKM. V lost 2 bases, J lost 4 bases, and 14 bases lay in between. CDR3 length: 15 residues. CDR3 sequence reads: CASSLGQGLRETQYF. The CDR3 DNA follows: TGTGCCAGCAGTTTAGGGCAGGGGTTAAGAGAGACCCAGTACTTC.

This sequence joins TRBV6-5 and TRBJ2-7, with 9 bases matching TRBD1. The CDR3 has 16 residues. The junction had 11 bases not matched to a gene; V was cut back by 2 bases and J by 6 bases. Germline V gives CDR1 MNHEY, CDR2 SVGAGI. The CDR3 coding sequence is TGTGCCAGCAGTTACGGGGGCGAGGGACAGGGTTCCGAGCAGTACTTC. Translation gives CASSYGGEGQGSEQYF.

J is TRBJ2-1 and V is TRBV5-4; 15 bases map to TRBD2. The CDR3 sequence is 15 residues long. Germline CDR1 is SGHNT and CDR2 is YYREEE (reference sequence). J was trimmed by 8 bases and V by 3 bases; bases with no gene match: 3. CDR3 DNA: TGTGCCAGCAGCTGGACTAGCGGGGGGGCCGATGAGCAGTTCTTC. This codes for CASSWTSGGADEQFF.

The CDR3 nucleotides are TGTGCCACCTCGGCCCTGCGGGAGGGGAACGAGCAGTACTTC. It specifies CATSALREGNEQYF. The chain carries TRBV27 and TRBJ2-7; 9 nucleotides agree with TRBD2. This CDR3 spans 14 amino acids. The V segment lost 10 bases and the J segment 5 bases; nucleotides outside the gene matches: 12. Germline V lookup: CDR1 MNHEY, CDR2 SMNVEV (reference sequence).

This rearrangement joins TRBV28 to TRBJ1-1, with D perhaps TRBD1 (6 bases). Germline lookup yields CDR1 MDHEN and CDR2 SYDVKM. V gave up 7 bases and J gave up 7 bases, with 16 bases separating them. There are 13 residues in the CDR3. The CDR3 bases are TGTGCCAGCAACGGACAGTTGGGGGTTGAAGCTTTCTTT. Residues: CASNGQLGVEAFF.

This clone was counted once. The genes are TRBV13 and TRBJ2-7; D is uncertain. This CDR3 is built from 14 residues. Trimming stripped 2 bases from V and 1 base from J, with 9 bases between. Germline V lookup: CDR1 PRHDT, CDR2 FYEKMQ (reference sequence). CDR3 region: CASSLTRLSYEQYF. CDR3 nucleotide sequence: TGTGCCAGCAGCTTAACCAGGCTTTCCTACGAGCAGTACTTC.

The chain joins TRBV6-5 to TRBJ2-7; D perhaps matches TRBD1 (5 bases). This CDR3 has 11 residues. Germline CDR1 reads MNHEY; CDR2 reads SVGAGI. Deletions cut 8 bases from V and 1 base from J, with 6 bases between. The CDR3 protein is CASRQSYEQYF. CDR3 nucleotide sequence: TGTGCCAGCCGACAGTCCTACGAGCAGTACTTC.

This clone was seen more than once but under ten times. The CDR3 DNA reads as TGTGCCAGCAGTCCGGGCACCGGGACAGGGAGAGATGGCTACACCTTC. Translation: CASSPGTGTGRDGYTF. J is TRBJ1-2 and V is TRBV28, with TRBD1 identical over 9 bases. The CDR3 loop spans 16 amino acids. Trimming at V came to 5 bases and at J to 6 bases, leaving 13 bases not matched to a gene. Germline V gives CDR1 MDHEN, CDR2 SYDVKM.

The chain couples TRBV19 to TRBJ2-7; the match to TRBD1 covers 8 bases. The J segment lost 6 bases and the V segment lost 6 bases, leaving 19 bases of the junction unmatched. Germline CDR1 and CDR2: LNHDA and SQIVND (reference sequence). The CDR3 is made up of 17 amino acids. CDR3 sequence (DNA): TGTGCCAGTAGCACAGCCGGGACAGGCGCCTCCTTCGGCGAGCAGTACTTC. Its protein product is CASSTAGTGASFGEQYF.